Below are 29 T cell receptor beta chains sequenced from a single sample in a study of CD8+CD57+ T cells in acquired aplastic anemia. Genomic DNA acted as the template from which TCR beta VDJ combination and CDR3 sequence profiling were carried out. TCRdb re-called the reads through MiXCR, storing one row per CDR3 protein. The sample holds fewer than 250,000 distinct CDR3 sequences, less than 65% seen once. Sequenced material: sorted CD4+, CD8+, or CD8+CD57+ T cells (not recorded which) from PBMCs. The receptors originated from a human donor in good health, serving as a control.

The rearrangement joins TRBV19 to TRBJ1-5, with 8 bases fitting TRBD1. The V and J ends lost 10 bases and 4 bases, in that order; junction bases with no gene match: 15. CDR3 length equals 16 residues. The germline CDR1 and CDR2 sequences are LNHDA and SQIVND (reference sequence). CDR3 nucleotides: TGTGCCACCGCGAACCAGAAGACAGGGGTAAATCAGCCCCAGCATTTT. The encoded protein is CATANQKTGVNQPQHF.

The chain uses TRBV15 and TRBJ2-1; 10 nucleotides align to TRBD1. Germline CDR1 and CDR2: LNHNV and YYDKDF (reference sequence). This CDR3 is built from 17 residues. V was pared by 0 bases and J by 7 bases, with 9 bases of the junction left unmatched. CDR3 residues: CATSRDRTGQGLNEQFF. CDR3 DNA sequence: TGTGCCACCAGCAGAGATAGAACGGGACAGGGGTTGAATGAGCAGTTCTTC.

This clonotype was observed at least ten times. The genes are TRBV5-4 and TRBJ2-7; the match to TRBD1 covers 9 bases. The V gene end was trimmed by 5 bases and the J gene end by 3 bases; junction bases not matched to a gene: 6. The CDR3 sequence is 14 residues long. CDR1 and CDR2 from the germline V gene are SGHNT and YYREEE (reference sequence). The CDR3 loop is CASSSGTGLYEQYF. The DNA for the CDR3 is TGTGCCAGCAGTTCCGGGACAGGGCTCTACGAGCAGTACTTC.

This clonotype showed up many times. This rearrangement joins TRBV12-3 or TRBV12-4 to TRBJ2-7; 11 positions agree with TRBD1. J gave up 2 bases and V 2 bases, and 5 bases lay outside the gene matches. The CDR3 has 16 residues. In nucleotides, the CDR3 is TGTGCCAGCAGTTTATGGGGACAGGGGGGAACCTACGAGCAGTACTTC. Protein: CASSLWGQGGTYEQYF.

V usage is TRBV7-2 and J usage is TRBJ2-4; 7 bases match TRBD1. Germline V gene lookup returns CDR1 SGHTA and CDR2 FQGNSA. The CDR3 is made up of 14 amino acids. Trimming at V came to 2 bases and at J to 9 bases, leaving 7 bases not matched to a gene. The CDR3 loop is CASSLWAGGGIQYF. CDR3 in DNA: TGTGCCAGCAGCTTATGGGCAGGGGGTGGCATTCAGTACTTC.

This clonotype was picked up many times. The chain has TRBV19 and TRBJ2-1, with TRBD2 identical over 10 bases. The CDR3 loop spans 16 amino acids. V lost 4 bases to trimming and J lost 5 bases; unmatched junction nucleotides: 8. Germline V CDR1 and CDR2: LNHDA, SQIVND (reference sequence). The CDR3 sequence: CASSTLIAGGNNEQFF. The CDR3, as DNA: TGTGCCAGTAGTACCCTCATAGCGGGGGGCAACAATGAGCAGTTCTTC.

V gene TRBV6-1 combines with J gene TRBJ2-5; D is perhaps TRBD1 (6 bases). V lost 5 bases to trimming and J lost 0 bases, with 16 bases between them. The CDR3 is made up of 16 amino acids. Per the germline V gene, CDR1 is MNHNS and CDR2 is SASEGT. The CDR3: CASSTPSGHNQETQYF. DNA for the CDR3: TGTGCCAGCAGTACACCCTCGGGACATAACCAAGAGACCCAGTACTTC.

The sample holds many counts of this clonotype. This chain uses TRBV7-8 with TRBJ1-6, with TRBD1 as a possible D gene (5 bases). V was cut by 4 bases and J by 4 bases, with 20 bases left in between. The length of the CDR3 is 18 residues. Germline values: CDR1 SGHVS, CDR2 FQNEAQ. The CDR3 DNA reads as TGTGCCAGCAGCTACCGGGGGGGGGGGAGTCTTTATAATTCACCCCTCCACTTT. It codes for CASSYRGGGSLYNSPLHF.

This sequence joins TRBV10-3 and TRBJ1-2; 12 bases align to TRBD1. Per germline, CDR1 ENHRY and CDR2 SYGVKD. The J segment lost 0 bases and the V segment lost 5 bases, leaving 4 bases of the junction unmatched. The CDR3 consists of 16 residues. CDR3 amino acids: CAISRDRGPANYGYTF. For the CDR3, the DNA is TGTGCCATCAGTAGGGACAGGGGGCCGGCTAACTATGGCTACACCTTC.

The genes are TRBV7-9 and TRBJ2-3, with TRBD2 matching over 16 bases. Losses at the gene ends were 6 bases for V and 0 bases for J; bases not matched to a gene: 18. The germline V gene encodes CDR1 SEHNR and CDR2 FQNEAQ (reference sequence). CDR3 size: 22 residues. CDR3 in amino acids: CASSLLPPGLAGGAASTDTQYF. The CDR3 DNA follows: TGTGCCAGCAGTCTACTCCCCCCGGGACTAGCGGGGGGGGCCGCAAGCACAGATACGCAGTATTTT.

This clonotype was counted ten times or more. V and J are TRBV5-1 and TRBJ2-1; no clear D. Germline-derived CDR1 and CDR2 are SGHRS and YFSETQ. Trimming took off 5 bases at V and 6 bases at J, with 9 bases between the two ends. The CDR3 consists of 12 residues. CDR3: CASSVLGNEQFF. The CDR3 DNA sequence: TGCGCCAGCAGTGTTCTTGGCAATGAGCAGTTCTTC.

Worth noting for this clonotype: Compared with germline, one end of the junction differs, possibly owing to a read error. The chain uses TRBV7-3 and TRBJ1-1; D may be TRBD1 (5 bases). The CDR3 has 18 amino acids. Germline loops: CDR1 SGHTA, CDR2 FQGTGA. CDR3 sequence (DNA): TGTGCCAGCAGCTTGGGGGGGGGGACGAGCTTGATGAACGCTGAAGCTTTCTTT. Translation gives CASSLGGGTSLMNAEAFF.

V and J are TRBV7-9 and TRBJ2-7; D perhaps matches TRBD2 (5 bases). This CDR3 has 12 residues. Germline V gene data show CDR1 as SEHNR and CDR2 as FQNEAQ (reference sequence). CDR3 DNA sequence: TGTGCTAGCTCTAGCCCCTACAATGAGCAGTACTTC. Amino acids: CASSSPYNEQYF.

The J gene is TRBJ1-1, the V gene TRBV19; no clear D. V was shortened by 3 bases and J by 7 bases, with 12 bases between the two germline ends. The CDR3 runs to 13 residues. Germline assignment: CDR1 LNHDA and CDR2 SQIVND (reference sequence). CDR3 bases: TGTGCCAGTAGTATTACGTCAGACTTTGAAGCTTTCTTT. Its translation is CASSITSDFEAFF. The entire variable domain, with the rest obtained from reference TRBV19 and TRBJ1-1, is as follows: DGGITQSPKYLFRKEGQNVTLSCEQNLNHDAMYWYRQDPGQGLRLIYYSQIVNDFQKGDIAEGYSVSREKKESFPLTVTSAQKNPTAFYLCASSITSDFEAFFGQGTRLTVV.

The chain uses TRBV7-9 and TRBJ2-7; D ambiguous. The CDR3 has 13 amino acids. Germline CDR1 SEHNR, CDR2 FQNEAQ (reference sequence). Trimming took off 1 base at V and 6 bases at J, with 10 bases between the two ends. The CDR3 sequence: CASSLDETGEQYF. CDR3 nucleotides: TGTGCCAGCAGCTTAGACGAGACCGGCGAGCAGTACTTC.

This clonotype was observed once. V usage is TRBV10-2 and J usage is TRBJ1-1; 10 bases match TRBD1. Germline CDR1 is WSHSY and CDR2 is SAAADI. The V and J ends lost 7 bases and 10 bases, in that order; junction bases with no gene match: 15. The length of the CDR3 is 15 residues. The CDR3: CASNAGTGELRGAFF. CDR3 bases: TGCGCCAGCAACGCCGGGACAGGGGAGCTCAGGGGAGCTTTCTTT.

The genes are TRBV20-1 and TRBJ2-3; D uncertain. The CDR3 totals 13 residues. Trimming cost V 3 bases and J 6 bases, with 13 bases left between them. The germline CDR1 and CDR2 sequences are DFQATT and SNEGSKA (reference sequence). CDR3 DNA sequence: TGCAGTGCTAGGGAGATGCCATCGGATACGCAGTATTTT. This codes for CSAREMPSDTQYF.

The chain joins TRBV29-1 to TRBJ2-3; TRBD2 is a possible D gene (6 bases). CDR1 SQVTM and CDR2 ANQGSEA come from the germline V gene. The CDR3 totals 11 residues. The CDR3 region is CRSDYTDTQYF. The CDR3 DNA follows: TGCAGGTCGGACTACACAGATACGCAGTATTTT.

Concerning this clonotype itself: This may come from a read error, since a much larger clone is one base off. The V call is TRBV5-4, the J call TRBJ2-3, with 11 bases that match TRBD2. J gave up 7 bases and V 7 bases, and 11 bases lay outside the gene matches. The germline V gene has CDR1 SGHNT and CDR2 YYREEE (reference sequence). This CDR3 region has 15 residues. For the CDR3, the DNA is TGTGCCAGCGGTAATAGCGGGGGGGTCGTTTATACGCAGTATTTT. Its protein product is CASGNSGGVVYTQYF. The full variable domain, rest sourced from reference TRBV5-4 and TRBJ2-3, is ETGVTQSPTHLIKTRGQQVTLRCSSQSGHNTVSWYQQALGQGPQFIFQYYREEENGRGNFPPRFSGLQFPNYSSELNVNALELDDSALYLCASGNSGGVVYTQYFGPGTRLTVL.

The gene calls are TRBV25-1 and TRBJ2-5, with a weak D call TRBD1 (6 bases). Germline V gene sequence: CDR1 MGHDK, CDR2 SYGVNS. Deletions cut 9 bases from V and 5 bases from J, with 16 bases between. The CDR3 has 13 amino acids. The CDR3 reads CASTVGATETQYF. The CDR3 DNA reads TGTGCCAGTACGGTGGGGGCGACGGAGACCCAGTACTTC.

This sequence joins TRBV7-9 and TRBJ2-7; D unresolved. CDR3 length: 13 residues. Germline values: CDR1 SEHNR, CDR2 FQNEAQ (reference sequence). V was clipped by 5 bases and J by 4 bases, with 12 bases between them. CDR3 nucleotides: TGTGCCAGCAGCCCGACGTCGCGGTACGAGCAGTACTTC. Protein product: CASSPTSRYEQYF.

This clonotype was observed at least ten times. The rearrangement links TRBV19 to TRBJ1-4; D might be TRBD1 (5 bases). Germline loops: CDR1 LNHDA, CDR2 SQIVND (reference sequence). The CDR3 has 14 amino acids. With 6 bases removed from V and 7 bases from J, the gap between germline ends came to 15 bases. The CDR3 bases are TGTGCCAGTAGACTCAGGGAAGCGCCTGAAAAACTGTTTTTT. It translates to CASRLREAPEKLFF.

The sample holds many counts of this clonotype. The CDR3 sequence: CASSKPRQGRTGELFF. CDR3 DNA sequence: TGTGCCAGTAGCAAACCTAGACAGGGGAGGACCGGGGAGCTGTTTTTT. The chain employs TRBV19 and TRBJ2-2; 8 bases are a match to TRBD1. The CDR3 extends over 16 amino acids. The trim removed 6 bases at V and 5 bases at J, leaving 11 bases unmatched. The germline CDR1 and CDR2 sequences are LNHDA and SQIVND (reference sequence).

This clonotype is a singleton in its sample. This chain joins TRBV7-3 and TRBJ2-7; possibly TRBD1 for D (6 bases). Per germline, CDR1 SGHTA and CDR2 FQGTGA. V lost 5 bases, J lost 2 bases, and 10 bases lay in between. This CDR3 region has 13 residues. The CDR3: CASSAQGPYEQYF. CDR3 nucleotide sequence: TGTGCCAGCAGCGCACAGGGCCCCTACGAGCAGTACTTC.

This clonotype was recorded many times. This chain links TRBV20-1 with TRBJ1-4; D is possibly TRBD1 (6 bases). This CDR3 contains 14 residues. V was trimmed by 0 bases and J by 5 bases, leaving 10 bases between them. Germline CDR1 and CDR2: DFQATT and SNEGSKA (reference sequence). CDR3 sequence reads: CSARDTQGNEKLFF. DNA for the CDR3: TGCAGTGCTAGAGATACACAGGGCAATGAAAAACTGTTTTTT.

This chain uses TRBV15 with TRBJ2-7; D is possibly TRBD2 (5 bases). The CDR3 runs 15 residues. V lost 3 bases to trimming and J lost 4 bases, with 16 bases between them. CDR1 is LNHNV and CDR2 is YYDKDF in the germline V gene (reference sequence). In DNA form, the CDR3 reads TGTGCCACCAGCAGGGCTCCCGGGGTGAGGTACGAGCAGTACTTC. Protein sequence: CATSRAPGVRYEQYF.

This clonotype has a count of ten or more. V usage is TRBV6-5 and J usage is TRBJ2-5; weak D call: TRBD2 (6 bases). The CDR3 runs to 17 residues. Germline V gene data show CDR1 as MNHEY and CDR2 as SVGAGI. Trimming removed 0 bases from V and 5 bases from J, with 19 bases in between. The chain's CDR3 is CASSYSGVAAHGETQYF. CDR3 coding DNA: TGTGCCAGCAGTTACTCGGGGGTAGCGGCCCATGGGGAGACCCAGTACTTC.

This clonotype has just one count. The chain has TRBV29-1 and TRBJ2-7, with D perhaps matching TRBD2 (6 bases). This CDR3 has 13 amino acids. Trimming removed 7 bases from V and 1 base from J, with 14 bases in between. Looked up from germline, CDR1 is SQVTM and CDR2 is ANQGSEA. In nucleotides, the CDR3 is TGCAGCGCACTTGCCGGGACTTCCTACGAGCAGTACTTC. Its protein product is CSALAGTSYEQYF.

A note on this clonotype: A much larger clone sits a single nucleotide away, making a read error possible. The chain employs TRBV20-1 and TRBJ2-1; tentatively, D is TRBD2 (7 bases). The V gene's germline CDR1 is DFQATT and CDR2 SNEGSKA (reference sequence). V lost 8 bases to trimming and J lost 4 bases, with 24 bases between them. The CDR3 is made up of 16 amino acids. The CDR3 coding sequence is TGCAGTACTAAGGCACGTAGGGGGGGATTTTACAATGAGCAGTTCTTC. This codes for CSTKARRGGFYNEQFF.